This TCR beta chain was documented in a study of T cells in localized non-small cell lung cancer. CDR3 length equals 17 residues. With 1 base removed from V and 4 bases from J, the gap between germline ends came to 17 bases. The germline gives CDR1 SEHNR, CDR2 FQNEAQ (reference sequence). The repertoire was sequenced with immunoSEQ multiplex PCR; TCRdb's copy has only in-frame clones and lacks some. The table lists 70,000 to 95,000 clones, roughly 93% of them singletons. Worth noting for this clone: Its specificity is unknown.

Study-level findings and limits: The study found T cell clonality highest in uninvolved adjacent lung, above tumor.

The material sequenced was PBMCs, taken before any cancer treatment. This clonotype was obtained from a woman aged 40 to 75 with stage II squamous cell lung carcinoma. This sequence joins TRBV7-9 and TRBJ2-1; TRBD1 is a possible D gene (6 bases). CDR3 bases: TGTGCCAGCAGCTTAGGACTCAGGGACAATTCATACAATGAGCAGTTCTTC. This sequence encodes CASSLGLRDNSYNEQFF. Complete variable domain (other parts from reference TRBV7-9 and TRBJ2-1): DTGVSQNPRHKITKRGQNVTFRCDPISEHNRLYWYRQTLGQGPEFLTYFQNEAQLEKSRLLSDRFSAERPKGSFSTLEIQRTEQGDSAMYLCASSLGLRDNSYNEQFFGPGTRLTVL.